This T cell receptor beta chain is drawn from a study of OX40 agonist ivuxolimab in advanced cancers. Only in-frame clones appear in the TCRdb table, and some are missing; sequencing was by immunoSEQ multiplex PCR. Of fewer than 20,000 clones in the sample, nearly 75% were seen once. Trimming pared 9 bases from V and 4 bases from J, leaving 8 bases between. The CDR3 length is 11 residues. Germline loops: CDR1 SGHNT, CDR2 YYREEE (reference sequence). This sequence originates from an adult with an advanced solid tumor such as melanoma, head and neck, liver or kidney cancer. The rearrangement uses TRBV5-4 and TRBJ2-1; D remains ambiguous. The sequences come from CD4+ or CD8+ T cells sorted from blood, collected in a trial of the OX40 agonist ivuxolimab. CDR3: CATRNYNEQFF. As DNA, the CDR3 is TGTGCCACCAGGAATTACAATGAGCAGTTCTTC.